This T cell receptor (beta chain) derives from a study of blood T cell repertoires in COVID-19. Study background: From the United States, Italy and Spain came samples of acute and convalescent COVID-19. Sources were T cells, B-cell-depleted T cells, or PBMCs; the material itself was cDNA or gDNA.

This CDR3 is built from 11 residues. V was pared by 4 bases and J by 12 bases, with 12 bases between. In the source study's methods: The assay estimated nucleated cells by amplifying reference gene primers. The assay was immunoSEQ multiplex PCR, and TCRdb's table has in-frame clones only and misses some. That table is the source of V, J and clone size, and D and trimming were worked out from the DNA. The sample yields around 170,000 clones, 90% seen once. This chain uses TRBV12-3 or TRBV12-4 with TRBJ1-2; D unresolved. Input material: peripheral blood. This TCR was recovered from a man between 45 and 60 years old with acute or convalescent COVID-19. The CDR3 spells CASSSRQSHTF. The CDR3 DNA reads TGTGCCAGCAGTTCGAGGCAGTCCCACACCTTC.